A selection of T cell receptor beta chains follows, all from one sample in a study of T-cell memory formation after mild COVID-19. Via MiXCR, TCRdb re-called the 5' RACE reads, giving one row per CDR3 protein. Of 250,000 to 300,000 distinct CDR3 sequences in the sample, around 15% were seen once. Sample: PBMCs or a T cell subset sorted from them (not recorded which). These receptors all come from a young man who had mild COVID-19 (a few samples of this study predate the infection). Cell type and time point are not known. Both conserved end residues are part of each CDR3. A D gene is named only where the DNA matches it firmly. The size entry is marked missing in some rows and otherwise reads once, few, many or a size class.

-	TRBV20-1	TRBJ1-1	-	CSALAEDNTEAFF	TGCAGTGCTCTCGCAGAAGATAACACTGAAGCTTTCTTT
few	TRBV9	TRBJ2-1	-	CASSVEGATYNEQFF	TGTGCCAGCAGCGTAGAAGGGGCCACCTACAATGAGCAGTTCTTC
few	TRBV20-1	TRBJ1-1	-	CSAHPDMNTEAFF	TGCAGTGCCCACCCAGACATGAACACTGAAGCTTTCTTT
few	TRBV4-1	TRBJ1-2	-	CASSQEPSGNYGYTF	TGCGCCAGCAGCCAAGAACCTAGCGGGAACTATGGCTACACCTTC
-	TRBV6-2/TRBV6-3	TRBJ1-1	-	CASSNGRDTEAFF	TGTGCCAGCAGTAACGGGCGGGACACTGAAGCTTTCTTT
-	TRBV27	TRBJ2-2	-	CASSLWGGLNTGELFF	TGTGCCAGCAGTTTATGGGGCGGGTTAAACACCGGGGAGCTGTTTTTT
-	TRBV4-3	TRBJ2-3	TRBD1	CASSPLPGQGGDTQYF	TGCGCCAGCAGCCCCCTCCCGGGACAGGGGGGAGATACGCAGTATTTT
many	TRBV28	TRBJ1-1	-	CASSFSDTEAFF	TGTGCCAGCAGTTTCTCGGACACTGAAGCTTTCTTT
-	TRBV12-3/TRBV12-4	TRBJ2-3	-	CASSFWGTDTQYF	TGTGCCAGCAGTTTTTGGGGCACAGATACGCAGTATTTT
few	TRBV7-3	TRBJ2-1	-	CASSLTGFSYNEQFF	TGTGCCAGCAGCTTAACAGGATTTTCCTACAATGAGCAGTTCTTC
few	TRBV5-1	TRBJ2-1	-	CASSFRGNEQFF	TGCGCCAGCAGCTTTCGAGGCAATGAGCAGTTCTTC
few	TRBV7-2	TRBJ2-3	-	CASSFHDRPDTQYF	TGTGCCAGCAGCTTCCATGACAGGCCGGATACGCAGTATTTT
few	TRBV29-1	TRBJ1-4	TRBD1	CSASGTGGEKLFF	TGCAGCGCCTCCGGGACAGGGGGTGAAAAACTGTTTTTT
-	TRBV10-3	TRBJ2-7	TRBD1	CAISEGDSSLYEQYF	TGTGCCATCAGTGAGGGGGACAGCTCGCTCTACGAGCAGTACTTC
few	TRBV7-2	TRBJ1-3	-	CASSFLGLVGNTIYF	TGTGCCAGCAGCTTTCTGGGACTTGTTGGAAACACCATATATTTT